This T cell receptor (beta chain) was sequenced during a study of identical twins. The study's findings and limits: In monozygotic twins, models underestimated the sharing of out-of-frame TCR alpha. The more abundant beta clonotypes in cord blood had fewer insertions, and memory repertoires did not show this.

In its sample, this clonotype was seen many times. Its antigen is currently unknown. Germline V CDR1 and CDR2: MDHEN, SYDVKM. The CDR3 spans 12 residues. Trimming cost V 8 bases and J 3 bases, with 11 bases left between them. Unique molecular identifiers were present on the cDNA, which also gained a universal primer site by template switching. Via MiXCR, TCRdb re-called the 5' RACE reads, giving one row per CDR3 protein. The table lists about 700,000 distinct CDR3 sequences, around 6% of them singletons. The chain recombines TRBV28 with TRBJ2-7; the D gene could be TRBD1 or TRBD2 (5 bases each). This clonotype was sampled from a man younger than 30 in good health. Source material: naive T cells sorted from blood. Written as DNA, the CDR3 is TGTGCCAGCGGACGGGACCTCTACGAGCAGTACTTC. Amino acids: CASGRDLYEQYF.